One T cell receptor beta chain is described in this entry. No cognate antigen has been identified for it. These data originate in a study of cytomegalovirus exposure and HLA in healthy donors (dated by TCRdb to 2016 to 2017). For the wider study: In an earlier analysis of roughly 500 of the donors, less than 350 Gb of sequence data and approximately 120 million unique TCR beta sequences from some 170 million T cells were reported. An early release that covered about 640 HLA-typed donors contained about 290 gigabases of sequencing data and tens of millions of unique TCR sequences. Of the roughly 390 genotyped donors, around 81% fell in the genetic ancestry cluster associated with self-reported Caucasian donors. The study was designed to test whether signatures of past pathogen exposure could be identified by cataloging public T cell receptors. The T cell repertoires of around 730 subjects were profiled by immunosequencing and related to cytomegalovirus serostatus. In addition to the first cohort of around 670 subjects, a separate validation cohort of 130 or so different subjects was used. The study combined high-throughput TCR immunosequencing, statistical association of individual TCRs with disease status, and machine learning to predict cytomegalovirus infection status. To study patterns of TCR occurrence, a later analysis re-analyzed previously published TCR beta repertoires from under 750 donors and added high-resolution HLA genotyping. In the later analysis, no new phenotypic data were used to find candidate immune exposures; instead, reliance was placed on TCR beta sequences and their occurrence across donors. To decide whether each TCR beta V gene segment behaved as functional or pseudogenic, an earlier analysis of fewer than 750 of the donors relied on high-throughput TCR beta sequencing. Donor age, sex, ethnicity and CMV serostatus were compiled alongside the repertoire data. Genome-wide SNP genotypes for about 65% of the 666 donors were used in a later genetic analysis, which treated that subset as a discovery cohort. All discovery cohort repertoires had been generated on a single sequencing platform. HLA typing covered class I and class II loci at four-digit resolution. The number of donors typed differed by locus, with about 620-630 for A, B, C, DRB1 and DQB1, around 500 for DQA1, 600 to 610 for DPA1, and around 460 for DPB1. Because of strong linkage in the cohort, 4 to 6 DR-DQ haplotypes were treated as single units for association and clustering. Among some 400 genotyped donors of the cohort, an average of roughly 230,000 unique TCR beta nucleotide sequences was sequenced per donor, of which about 19% were non-productive. General conclusions and limits of the study: A further reported finding was that TCR beta sequences accurately predicted the HLA-A and HLA-B alleles for most subjects in the first cohort. According to a later analysis, TCR association rates differed among HLA loci, with DRB1 alleles showing the most associated TCRs and HLA-C alleles showing the fewest. In both the original and validation cohorts, the classifier was reported to diagnose cytomegalovirus status with high specificity and sensitivity. When HLA alleles, especially DR and DQ, strongly co-occurred, TCR associations were difficult to assign to individual alleles. Correlated functional status among segregating V segments might be attributable to linkage disequilibrium, but an unknown experimental factor could not be ruled out. Some IMGT-functional V segments, including TRBV6-2 and TRBV6-3, could not be told apart with the 87-base-pair reads, so those segments were excluded. A later analysis reported that several top co-occurrence clusters appeared linked to parvovirus B19, influenza, CMV and Epstein-Barr virus. HLA typing was unavailable for some donors at each locus, so association tests used only the typed subset. At a false discovery rate of 0.05, a later analysis linked under 20,000 TCR beta sequences to specific HLA alleles. It was suggested by the authors that the approach could potentially be generalized to other disease states and immunological phenotypes. A later genetic analysis associated a missense DCLRE1C variant with V-gene and J-gene trimming of TCR beta chains, and an independent cohort replicated the association. A few of the identified cytomegalovirus-associated TCR beta chains were confirmed in vitro to be specific for cytomegalovirus antigens. A later genetic analysis reported fewer N-insertions in productive TCRs among donors in an Asian-associated ancestry cluster than the roughly 690-donor mean. In a later analysis, most CMV-associated TCR beta chains were found to appear HLA-restricted, with HLA associations seemingly driven largely by CMV exposure. A total of some 180 TCR beta chains were listed by the study as associated with cytomegalovirus. In a later analysis, HLA-associated TCR beta chains were found to be more clonally expanded and to have lower generation probabilities than equally common non-associated chains. CMV serostatus was the only immune exposure information available for the cohort. Across donors, most TCR sequences were observed very rarely, whereas some public TCRs were present in many individuals. The presence/absence analyses assumed that sequencing depth was roughly uniform across donors, and that assumption may not be true. The sequencing pipeline was judged likely to have produced a cluster of highly shared sequence variants as a technical artifact. This cohort had only TCR beta chains sequenced, and the lack of alpha or paired-chain data limited which features could be detected. Broadly in line with IMGT annotations, most TCR beta V segments showed up in productive rearrangements about 87% or about 30% of the time in an earlier analysis of 450 to 750 of the donors. Some 15 rarely observed V segments, including chromosome 9 orphons, were excluded from the earlier analysis of 550 to 700 of the donors because counts were too low.

The cohort consisted of some 730 healthy bone marrow donors. At the time of sampling, every cohort member was nominally healthy, though immune exposures that went unrecorded were likely present. The donor tested CMV seronegative and was one of the 352 seronegative cohort members. Every donor gave a peripheral blood sample, and the peripheral blood mononuclear cells from that sample were used for TCR beta sequencing. Genomic DNA was extracted from the blood cell samples with the Qiagen DNeasy Blood Extraction Kit. Relative to germline, V is 5 bases shorter and J is 7 bases shorter, with 15 bases between their ends. From the germline V gene, CDR1 is SGHRS and CDR2 is YFSETQ. Including the terminal cysteine and phenylalanine, the CDR3 comprises 14 residues. Left in the record is the CDR3 DNA by itself, 42 bases read in frame from the first base. The library was produced with the immunoSEQ multiplex PCR assay. The multiplex PCR relied on a mix of 60 forward primers for TCR Vbeta segments and 13 reverse primers for TCR Jbeta segments. The CDR3 region of rearranged TCR beta genes was amplified from genomic DNA with a multiplex PCR assay. The Illumina HiSeq System was used to sequence the amplified TCR beta libraries as 87-base-pair reads. Per the source publication's procedure: Across the 670 or so repertoires, a later analysis counted approximately 83 million unique TCR beta chains, roughly 11 million of which were shared by at least two donors. To remove PCR and sequencing errors, raw reads were error-corrected and collapsed into unique sequences using a nearest-neighbor algorithm that merged closely related sequences. To assign V, D and J gene segments, CDR3 sequences were aligned to IMGT reference sequences. For a sequence to be retained, a match of at least six nucleotides to both a V gene segment and a J gene segment was required. Rearrangements were classified as productive when the CDR3 lacked stop codons and remained in frame with V and J, and all other rearrangements were classified as non-productive. Following IMGT convention, CDR3 was defined as the stretch from the second conserved V-encoded cysteine up to the conserved J-encoded phenylalanine. In an earlier analysis of more than 550 of the donors, sequences lacking an unambiguous match to a single V gene segment were excluded. An earlier analysis of 587 of the donors classified V segments as functional when productive rearrangements were above 56.7% and as segregating when the standard deviation between donors was above 5%. A statistical classification framework was developed to diagnose cytomegalovirus status using the catalog of TCR beta chain sequences. In a later analysis, TCR nucleotide sequences were compared against IMGT/GENE-DB human TR gene sequences so that V and J genes could be assigned. Using the TCRdist pipeline, a later analysis assigned CDR3 sequences along with most-parsimonious VDJ recombination scenarios. In a later analysis, every TCR beta chain was defined by the combination of its CDR3 amino acid sequence and its V-gene family, and reads without a unique V-gene family were dropped. In a later analysis, 450 to 600 highly shared, low-generation-probability nucleotide sequences were removed to address suspected cross-contamination and a sequencing artifact. A later analysis calculated a clonal expansion index for each public chain from normalized within-repertoire ranks of inferred template counts. Generation probabilities in a later analysis came from a VDJ recombination model fitted to out-of-frame rearrangements, and those results were checked against IGoR. A later analysis scored TCR-TCR, TCR-HLA and TCR-CMV co-occurrence with hypergeometric tests, applying a repertoire-size bias correction to TCR pairs. A later analysis estimated false discovery rates by permuting HLA or CMV assignments 20 times. A later analysis grouped co-occurring TCRs with DBSCAN, adding TCRdist sequence similarity when clustering within HLA-allele-positive subsets. Repertoires with fewer than 30,000 or more than 120,000 public chains, plus five repertoires with anomalous nucleotide sharing, were excluded from co-occurrence clustering. TCRdb re-hosts the immuneACCESS table, in-frame sequences only. Its copies lack some clones; in the studies checked, an unresolved V gene accounts for under half of them, and the cause for the rest is not known. D and trimming were read from the DNA, whereas the V and J calls and clone size are those reported in that table. The sample has around 120,000 clones on record. 0.59% of the sample lies in the top ten.

The specimen sequenced was PBMCs. The receptor comes from a man aged 45-65 years in good health and CMV-seronegative. The rearrangement combines TRBV5-1 with TRBJ2-2, with TRBD2 perhaps the D gene, on 6 matching bases. The DNA reads TGCGCCAGCAGAACCAGCCCGGGGGTCGGGGAGCTGTTTTTT. It specifies CASRTSPGVGELFF.